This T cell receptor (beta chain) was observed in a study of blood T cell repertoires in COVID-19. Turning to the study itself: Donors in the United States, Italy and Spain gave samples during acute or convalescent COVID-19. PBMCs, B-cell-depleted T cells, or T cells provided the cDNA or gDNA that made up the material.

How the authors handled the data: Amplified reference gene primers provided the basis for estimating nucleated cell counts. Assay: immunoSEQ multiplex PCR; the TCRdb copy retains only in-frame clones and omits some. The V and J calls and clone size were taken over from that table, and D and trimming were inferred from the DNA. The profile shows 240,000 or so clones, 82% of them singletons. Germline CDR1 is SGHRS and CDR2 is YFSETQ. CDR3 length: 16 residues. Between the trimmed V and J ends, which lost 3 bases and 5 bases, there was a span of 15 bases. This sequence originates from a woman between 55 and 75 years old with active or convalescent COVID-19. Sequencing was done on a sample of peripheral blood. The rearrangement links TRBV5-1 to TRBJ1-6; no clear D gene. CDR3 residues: CASSSGGPWDNSPLHF. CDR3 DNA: TGCGCCAGCAGCTCCGGAGGGCCCTGGGATAATTCACCCCTCCACTTT.